The 7 T cell receptor beta chains below come from one sample, sequenced in a study of blood T cell repertoires in COVID-19. Profiled with immunoSEQ multiplex PCR; TCRdb holds only in-frame clones, not every one. Here the sample spans approximately 90,000 clones, 65% to 85% being singletons. Material for sequencing was peripheral blood. The receptor source for this set is a man aged 70-80 years with COVID-19, enrolled during active disease.

The chain has TRBV10-3 and TRBJ1-2, with D maybe TRBD1 (6 bases). This CDR3 comprises 15 residues. Germline-derived CDR1 and CDR2 are ENHRY and SYGVKD. Trimming shortened V by 0 bases and J by 8 bases, and 16 bases separated the two germline ends. In nucleotides, the CDR3 is TGTGCCATCAGTGAGTCGAGGGGGGGAAAGACGGGCTACACCTTC. It encodes CAISESRGGKTGYTF.

The gene calls are TRBV3-1 (or the pseudogene TRBV3-2) and TRBJ2-3; tentatively, D is TRBD2 (6 bases). Per germline, CDR1 LGHDT and CDR2 YNNKEL (reference sequence). This CDR3 has 15 residues. The V end lost 6 bases, the J end lost 0 bases, and 13 bases lay between the germline ends. The CDR3 spells CASSPGTSSTDTQYF. CDR3 DNA sequence: TGTGCCAGCAGTCCCGGGACTTCTAGCACAGATACGCAGTATTTT.

The CDR3 region is CASSGTGQGNTEAFF. The CDR3 region has the DNA TGTGCCAGCAGCGGGACAGGACAGGGTAACACTGAAGCTTTCTTT. The chain carries TRBV7-9 and TRBJ1-1; TRBD1 matches at 8 bases. The length of the CDR3 is 15 residues. CDR1 and CDR2 (germline): SEHNR, FQNEAQ (reference sequence). The V segment lost 5 bases and the J segment 2 bases; nucleotides outside the gene matches: 7. Supplemented by reference TRBV7-9 and TRBJ1-1, the full variable domain reads DTGVSQNPRHKITKRGQNVTFRCDPISEHNRLYWYRQTLGQGPEFLTYFQNEAQLEKSRLLSDRFSAERPKGSFSTLEIQRTEQGDSAMYLCASSGTGQGNTEAFFGQGTRLTVV.

V is TRBV13 and J is TRBJ1-6; D perhaps matches TRBD1 (5 bases). The V and J ends lost 0 bases and 3 bases respectively, with 6 bases between them. The CDR3 consists of 15 residues. Germline V gene sequence: CDR1 PRHDT, CDR2 FYEKMQ (reference sequence). As DNA, the CDR3 is TGTGCCAGCAGCTTAGGCAGGGACTATAATTCACCCCTCCACTTT. Its translation: CASSLGRDYNSPLHF.

This chain joins TRBV27 and TRBJ1-2; 11 bases fit TRBD1. Germline CDR1 is MNHEY and CDR2 is SMNVEV (reference sequence). V was pared by 5 bases and J by 3 bases, with 8 bases of the junction left unmatched. The CDR3 totals 16 residues. CDR3 bases: TGTGCCAGCAGTCCCGGGACAGGGGGGTTTGACTATGGCTACACCTTC. Translated, it gives CASSPGTGGFDYGYTF.

The chain joins TRBV5-1 to TRBJ1-6, with TRBD1 matching 8 bases. The germline V gene encodes CDR1 SGHRS and CDR2 YFSETQ. After removal of 0 bases from V and 3 bases from J, the junction contained 8 bases not matched to a gene. The CDR3 is 18 amino acids. CDR3 region: CASSLDGLQGGYNSPLHF. The CDR3 region has the DNA TGCGCCAGCAGCTTGGACGGTTTACAGGGGGGCTATAATTCACCCCTCCACTTT.

In this sample, this clone turned up a few times. This chain connects TRBV4-3 to TRBJ1-3; D unclear. The germline V gene has CDR1 LGHNA and CDR2 YSLEER. Trimming took off 0 bases at V and 4 bases at J, with 13 bases between the two ends. The CDR3 has 16 residues. The CDR3, as DNA: TGCGCCAGCAGCCAAGATGCGAGGGTATCCGGAAACACCATATATTTT. It encodes CASSQDARVSGNTIYF.